The clone carrying this T cell receptor beta chain was counted only a few times. What it recognizes is unknown. The PCR was carried out with 60 Vbeta primers and 13 Jbeta primers. The table came from immunoSEQ multiplex PCR; TCRdb's copy has only in-frame clones and leaves some out. The top ten hold around 10% of the sample, which has approximately 75,000 clones, roughly 74% seen once. This sample is drawn from a study of cytomegalovirus exposure and HLA in healthy donors. General study points: Researchers reported in a later analysis that common viral pathogens appeared linked to several top clusters. Across donors, presence/absence analyses took sequencing depth to be roughly uniform. An analysis that was carried out later associated 16,000 or so TCR beta sequences with HLA alleles at 0.05 false discovery rate. An Asian-associated ancestry cluster reportedly showed fewer N-insertions than the roughly 670-donor mean in a later analysis.

The CDR3 consists of 13 residues. The J segment lost 5 bases and the V segment lost 6 bases, leaving 6 bases of the junction unmatched. CDR1 and CDR2 from the germline V gene are MNHNS and SASEGT. The sample consisted of PBMCs. The origin of this receptor is a woman aged 60-75 years in good health and CMV-seropositive. The gene calls are TRBV6-1 and TRBJ1-1, with 7 bases aligning to TRBD1. CDR3 nucleotides: TGTGCCAGCAGGGGCTCAGGGGGGACTGAAGCTTTCTTT. As protein: CASRGSGGTEAFF.